This T cell receptor beta chain originates from a study of radiotherapy plus CTLA-4 blockade in lung cancer. Data came from immunoSEQ multiplex PCR; TCRdb stores just in-frame clones and leaves some out. The table records approximately 28,000 clones, approximately 79% of them present only once. The germline gives CDR1 SGHRS, CDR2 YFSETQ. The V end lost 4 bases, the J end lost 2 bases, and 12 bases lay between the germline ends. The CDR3 is made up of 14 amino acids. Material: peripheral blood, obtained from a patient treated with radiotherapy plus ipilimumab. This sequence originates from a human donor with non-small cell lung cancer who had stable disease on radiotherapy plus ipilimumab. The chain carries TRBV5-1 and TRBJ1-2; D may be TRBD1 (5 bases). CDR3 loop: CASSQTVLNYGYTF. In DNA, the CDR3 is TGCGCCAGCAGCCAGACAGTACTAAACTATGGCTACACCTTC.